These 9 T cell receptor beta chains share one sample of origin, sequenced in a study of T cell repertoires in cytomegalovirus infection. TCRdb ran MiXCR on the reads and lists one entry per CDR3 protein. There are a few hundred thousand distinct CDR3 sequences in the sample; roughly 10% occur only once, and about 14% lies in the top ten. Sequencing was done on a sample of PBMCs. These receptors were collected from a human donor in good health (CMV status not recorded). Some clones in this sample may be carry-over from other donors' samples.

This clonotype was observed many times. This rearrangement joins TRBV7-2 to TRBJ2-1, with 12 bases that match TRBD2. The germline V gene encodes CDR1 SGHTA and CDR2 FQGNSA. The CDR3 consists of 16 residues. J lost 9 bases, V lost 5 bases, and 11 bases had no gene match. Written as DNA, the CDR3 is TGTGCCAGCAGCCCAGGGTTCGGACTAGCGGGATTTGAGCAGTTCTTC. Amino acid sequence: CASSPGFGLAGFEQFF. Complete variable domain (other parts from reference TRBV7-2 and TRBJ2-1): GAGVSQSPSNKVTEKGKDVELRCDPISGHTALYWYRQSLGQGLEFLIYFQGNSAPDKSGLPSDRFSAERTGGSVSTLTIQRTQQEDSAVYLCASSPGFGLAGFEQFFGPGTRLTVL.

This clonotype showed up many times. This chain links TRBV5-1 with TRBJ1-2, with D unclear. This CDR3 spans 15 amino acids. Per germline, CDR1 SGHRS and CDR2 YFSETQ. Trimming took 3 bases from V and 4 from J, leaving 16 bases between them. The CDR3 DNA follows: TGCGCCAGCAGCTCGGGGTTAGCGGTAGCCTATGGCTACACCTTC. Its translation is CASSSGLAVAYGYTF.

V gene TRBV7-2 combines with J gene TRBJ1-4, with 7 bases that match TRBD1. CDR3 size: 15 residues. V trimming: 5 bases; J trimming: 4 bases; junction bases outside the gene matches: 7. Looked up from germline, CDR1 is SGHTA and CDR2 is FQGNSA. The CDR3: CASSPRQGINEKLFF. The CDR3 nucleotides are TGTGCCAGCAGCCCCCGACAGGGAATTAATGAAAAACTGTTTTTT.

In its sample, this clonotype was seen many times. The CDR3 is CASSPRQGGYEQYF. CDR3 nucleotide sequence: TGTGCCAGCAGCCCGCGACAGGGTGGGTACGAGCAGTACTTC. The chain is built from TRBV7-8 and TRBJ2-7, with TRBD1 matching 7 bases. The J segment lost 4 bases and the V segment lost 5 bases, leaving 8 bases of the junction unmatched. Germline V gene data show CDR1 as SGHVS and CDR2 as FQNEAQ. The CDR3 extends over 14 amino acids.

This clonotype was detected many times. The rearrangement links TRBV7-2 to TRBJ2-2; D tentatively reads TRBD1 or TRBD2 (6 bases each). CDR3 length: 14 amino acids. CDR1 is SGHTA, CDR2 FQGNSA, per germline. Trimming pared 4 bases from V and 6 bases from J, leaving 12 bases between. The DNA of the CDR3 is TGTGCCAGCAGCTCGACTGGGGGGCCCGGGGAGCTGTTTTTT. It yields the protein CASSSTGGPGELFF.

This clonotype has at least ten counts. V is TRBV7-9 and J is TRBJ2-1; TRBD2 aligns across 10 bases. Germline values: CDR1 SEHNR, CDR2 FQNEAQ (reference sequence). The trim removed 5 bases at V and 6 bases at J, leaving 7 bases unmatched. This CDR3 spans 15 amino acids. The CDR3 is CASSRSGGAPNEQFF. CDR3 nucleotide sequence: TGTGCCAGCAGCCGCAGCGGGGGGGCCCCCAATGAGCAGTTCTTC.

This clonotype was recorded at least ten times. The V gene is TRBV12-3 or TRBV12-4, the J gene TRBJ1-2; D gene ambiguous. The CDR3 contains 13 residues. The V end was cut by 3 bases, the J end by 1 base, with 6 bases between. CDR3 in DNA: TGTGCCAGCAGTTTTTCTCTTAACTATGGCTACACCTTC. Residues: CASSFSLNYGYTF.

This clonotype was seen ten or more times. The chain recombines TRBV12-3 or TRBV12-4 with TRBJ2-1, with TRBD2 matching 8 bases. V lost 4 bases and J lost 6; bases outside the gene matches: 8. The CDR3 has 15 amino acids. The DNA for the CDR3 is TGTGCCAGCAGTTCGGGGACTAGGTCAGGCAATGAGCAGTTCTTC. Encoded protein: CASSSGTRSGNEQFF.

The rearrangement links TRBV5-1 to TRBJ1-3; weak D call: TRBD1 (5 bases). V was trimmed by 3 bases and J by 2 bases, leaving 9 bases between them. Germline V gene lookup returns CDR1 SGHRS and CDR2 YFSETQ. The CDR3 spans 14 residues. This chain's CDR3 is CASSYGQAGNTIYF. In DNA form, the CDR3 reads TGCGCCAGCAGCTACGGACAAGCTGGAAACACCATATATTTT. Combining the CDR3 with reference TRBV5-1 and TRBJ1-3 gives the whole variable domain KAGVTQTPRYLIKTRGQQVTLSCSPISGHRSVSWYQQTPGQGLQFLFEYFSETQRNKGNFPGRFSGRQFSNSRSEMNVSTLELGDSALYLCASSYGQAGNTIYFGEGSWLTVV.